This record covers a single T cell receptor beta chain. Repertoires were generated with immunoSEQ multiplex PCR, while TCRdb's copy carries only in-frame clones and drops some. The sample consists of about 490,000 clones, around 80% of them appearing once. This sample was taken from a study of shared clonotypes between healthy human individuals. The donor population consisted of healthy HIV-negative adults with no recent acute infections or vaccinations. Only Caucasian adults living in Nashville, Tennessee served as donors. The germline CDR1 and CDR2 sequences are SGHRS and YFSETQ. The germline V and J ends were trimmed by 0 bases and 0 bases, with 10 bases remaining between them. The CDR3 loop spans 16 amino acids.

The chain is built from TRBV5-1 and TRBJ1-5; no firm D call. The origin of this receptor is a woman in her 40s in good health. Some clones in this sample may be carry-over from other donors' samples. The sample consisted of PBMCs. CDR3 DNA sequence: TGCGCCAGCAGCTTGGTGGCAGTCTATAGCAATCAGCCCCAGCATTTT. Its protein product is CASSLVAVYSNQPQHF. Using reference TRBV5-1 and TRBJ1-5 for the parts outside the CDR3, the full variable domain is KAGVTQTPRYLIKTRGQQVTLSCSPISGHRSVSWYQQTPGQGLQFLFEYFSETQRNKGNFPGRFSGRQFSNSRSEMNVSTLELGDSALYLCASSLVAVYSNQPQHFGDGTRLSIL.